This is a list of T cell receptor beta chains from one sample in a study of cytomegalovirus exposure and HLA in healthy donors. Measured with immunoSEQ multiplex PCR; TCRdb has only the in-frame clones, and not every one. This table has 160,000 or so clones, around 76% appearing once. Sequencing was performed on PBMCs. These receptor sequences come from a man in his sixties in good health and CMV-seronegative. Each CDR3 is given with its conserved first and last residue.

V gene: TRBV28; CDR3 protein: CASRDRGILGQPQHF
V gene: TRBV7-6; CDR3 protein: CASSLGAGGDYGYTF
V gene: TRBV5-4; CDR3 protein: CASSHGLALTSTDTQYF
V gene: TRBV7-2; CDR3 protein: CASSLFPVTRSYNEQFF
V gene: TRBV4-1; CDR3 protein: CASSHRGQGAAETQYF
V gene: TRBV6-5; CDR3 protein: CASSRGQLVPYEQYF
V gene: TRBV5-1; CDR3 protein: CASSGMAGAYNSPLHF
V gene: TRBV5-1; CDR3 protein: CASSSDLYNEQFF
V gene: TRBV6-5; CDR3 protein: CASSDNRGSYEQYF
V gene: TRBV4-1; CDR3 protein: CASSQGPAGAPDTQYF
V gene: TRBV28; CDR3 protein: CASSLQTENYGYTF
V gene: TRBV6-6; CDR3 protein: CASWAGTGGHEQFF
V gene: TRBV7-9; CDR3 protein: CASSLTSPDTGELFF
V gene: TRBV5-1; CDR3 protein: CASSPGGGNSPLHF
V gene: TRBV28; CDR3 protein: CASHAGGADTQYF
V gene: TRBV11-2; CDR3 protein: CASSSRGANEELFF
V gene: TRBV5-4; CDR3 protein: CASSSQRGGADTQYF
V gene: TRBV18; CDR3 protein: CASSLGSMNTEAFF
V gene: TRBV5-1; CDR3 protein: CASSSGQIIQETQYF
V gene: TRBV6-5; CDR3 protein: CASSLKLNTEAFF
V gene: TRBV4-1; CDR3 protein: CASSPRAGLAGGLVNEQFF
V gene: TRBV9; CDR3 protein: CASSGGTGVSTDTQYF
V gene: TRBV15; CDR3 protein: CATSRGVEGAVEKLFF
V gene: TRBV7-2; CDR3 protein: CASSLGDRYSPLHF
V gene: TRBV18; CDR3 protein: CASSPPLPDGYTF
V gene: TRBV9; CDR3 protein: CASSSGRGTKETQYF
V gene: TRBV15; CDR3 protein: CATSRDLLGPDTF
V gene: TRBV19; CDR3 protein: CASRGHSQETQYF
V gene: TRBV5-1; CDR3 protein: CASSLVGAGDGFDEQFF
V gene: TRBV30; CDR3 protein: CAWETALAKNIQYF
V gene: TRBV7-2; CDR3 protein: CASSISPFSYNEQFF
V gene: TRBV7-2; CDR3 protein: CASSLEDRIGLYNEQFF
V gene: TRBV29-1; CDR3 protein: CIGIGGNFGNTIYF
V gene: TRBV18; CDR3 protein: CASSPRGQGESGYTF
V gene: TRBV5-1; CDR3 protein: CASSLGQVDGANVLTF
V gene: TRBV28; CDR3 protein: CASKQGAPYEQYF
V gene: TRBV9; CDR3 protein: CASSVGTSGAAPYTQYF
V gene: TRBV30; CDR3 protein: CAWRRTSGGAYEQYF
V gene: TRBV29-1; CDR3 protein: CSVTTGSGTEAFF
V gene: TRBV19; CDR3 protein: CASRFPRGDYGYTF
V gene: TRBV7-2; CDR3 protein: CASSPGGVLVDYGYTF
V gene: TRBV19; CDR3 protein: CASSIGGVTGGNEQFF
V gene: TRBV4-1; CDR3 protein: CASSFRQGATYEQYF
V gene: TRBV5-1; CDR3 protein: CASSWTGGLNEQFF
V gene: TRBV6-5; CDR3 protein: CASTLGDEQYF
V gene: TRBV25-1; CDR3 protein: CASSLQGAVYNEQFF
V gene: TRBV14; CDR3 protein: CASSQRDRGLLRSEAFF
V gene: TRBV6-5; CDR3 protein: CASRVGQGRGYTF
V gene: TRBV7-9; CDR3 protein: CSSSSGRGSQETQYF
V gene: TRBV28; CDR3 protein: CASSLMSYGYTF
V gene: TRBV6-5; CDR3 protein: CASSYSITSGGGEQFF
V gene: TRBV29-1; CDR3 protein: CSAGTEPNEKLFF
V gene: TRBV11-2; CDR3 protein: CASSHSGAALNEQFF
V gene: TRBV20-1; CDR3 protein: CSASTGTQYF
V gene: TRBV19; CDR3 protein: CASSNQGARNEQYF
V gene: TRBV9; CDR3 protein: CASSRGAGGFQDTQYF
V gene: TRBV2; CDR3 protein: CASSEGANLGPQHF
V gene: TRBV19; CDR3 protein: CASSTGRGPGQETQYF